The T cell receptor (beta chain) described here comes from a study of response to subunit inactivated influenza vaccine. Many counts were recorded for this clonotype. Sequence at one end of the junction differs from germline and may be a read error. TCRdb redid the calling of the RT-PCR reads with MiXCR, one entry per CDR3 protein. This repertoire shows about 540,000 distinct CDR3 sequences, less than 25% found once; its top ten account for 2.5% to 3%. Germline V gene sequence: CDR1 SGHRS, CDR2 YFSETQ. The CDR3 spans 14 residues. These data were likewise used in another study, on T cells expressing NK-cell markers. That report adds: Synthesis of TCR beta cDNA relied on 5'RACE template switching carrying UMIs. Seropositivity for HCMV was found in seven of the eight sequenced donors, with one seronegative. In roughly six donors, dominant NKG2C+ clonotypes were roughly 1.0-8% of CD8+ T cells. In a handful of donors, dominant clonotypes made up about 25-65% of CD3+CD56-NKG2C+ cells.

The chain is built from TRBV5-1 and TRBJ1-1; no reliable D call. This receptor was obtained from a man aged 45-65 years who received an inactivated influenza vaccine. The sequenced sample was CD4+ T cells sorted from PBMCs, obtained 11 to 12 days after vaccination. CDR3 in amino acids: CASSLGAQNTEAFF. DNA of the CDR3: TGTGCCAGCAGCTTAGGAGCTCAGAACACTGAAGCTTTCTTT.